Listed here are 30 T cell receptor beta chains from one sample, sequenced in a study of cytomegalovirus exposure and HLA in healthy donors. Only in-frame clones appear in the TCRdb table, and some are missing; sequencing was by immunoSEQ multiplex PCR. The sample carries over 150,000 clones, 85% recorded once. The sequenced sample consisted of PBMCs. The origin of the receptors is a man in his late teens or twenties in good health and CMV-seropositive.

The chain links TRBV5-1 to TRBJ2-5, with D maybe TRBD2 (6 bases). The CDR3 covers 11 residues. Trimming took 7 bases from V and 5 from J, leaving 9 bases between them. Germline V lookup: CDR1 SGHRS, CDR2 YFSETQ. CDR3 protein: CASRRDETQYF. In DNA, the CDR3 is TGCGCCAGCCGGAGGGATGAGACCCAGTACTTC.

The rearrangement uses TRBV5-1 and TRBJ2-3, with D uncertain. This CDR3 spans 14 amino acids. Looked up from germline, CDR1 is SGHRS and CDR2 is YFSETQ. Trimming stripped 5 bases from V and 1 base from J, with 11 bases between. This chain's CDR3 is CASREGGRTDTQYF. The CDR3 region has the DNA TGCGCCAGCAGAGAAGGCGGCCGCACAGATACGCAGTATTTT.

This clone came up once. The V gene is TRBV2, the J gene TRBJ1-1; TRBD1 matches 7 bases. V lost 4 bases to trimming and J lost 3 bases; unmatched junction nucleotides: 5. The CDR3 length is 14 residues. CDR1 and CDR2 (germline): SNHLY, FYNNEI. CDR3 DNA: TGTGCCAGCAGTGGGTACAGGGGATACACTGAAGCTTTCTTT. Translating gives CASSGYRGYTEAFF.

The CDR3 bases are TGTGCCAGCAGCTTAGAGTGGGGCAGGAAACTGTTTTTT. It is translated as CASSLEWGRKLFF. This chain joins TRBV7-2 and TRBJ1-4, with D maybe TRBD1 (5 bases). Deletions cut 1 base from V and 11 bases from J, with 11 bases between. Germline CDR1 is SGHTA and CDR2 is FQGNSA. This CDR3 spans 13 amino acids.

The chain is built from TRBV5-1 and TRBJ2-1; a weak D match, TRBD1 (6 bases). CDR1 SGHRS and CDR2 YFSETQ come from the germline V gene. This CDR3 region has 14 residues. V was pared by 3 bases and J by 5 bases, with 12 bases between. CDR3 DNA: TGCGCCAGCAGCTCCGGACAGAGCCACAATGAGCAGTTCTTC. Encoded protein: CASSSGQSHNEQFF.

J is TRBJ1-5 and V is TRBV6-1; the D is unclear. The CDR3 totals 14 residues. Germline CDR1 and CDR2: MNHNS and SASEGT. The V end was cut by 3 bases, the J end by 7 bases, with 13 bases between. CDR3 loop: CASSDGSRGQPQHF. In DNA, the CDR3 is TGTGCCAGCAGTGACGGGTCCCGGGGACAGCCCCAGCATTTT.

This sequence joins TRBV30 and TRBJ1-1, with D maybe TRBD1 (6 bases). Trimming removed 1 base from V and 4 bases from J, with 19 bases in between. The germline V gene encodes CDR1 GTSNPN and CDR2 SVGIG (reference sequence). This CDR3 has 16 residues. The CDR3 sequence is CAWSGFAGARATEAFF. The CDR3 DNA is TGTGCCTGGAGTGGGTTTGCGGGGGCAAGGGCCACTGAAGCTTTCTTT.

DNA for the CDR3: TGTGCCAGCAGCGTAGGCAGAAGCTCCTACAATGAGCAGTTCTTC. Its protein product is CASSVGRSSYNEQFF. This sequence joins TRBV9 and TRBJ2-1, with D uncertain. From germline, CDR1 is SGDLS and CDR2 YYNGEE. V lost 0 bases and J 0 bases, leaving 7 bases between the germline ends. The CDR3 spans 15 residues.

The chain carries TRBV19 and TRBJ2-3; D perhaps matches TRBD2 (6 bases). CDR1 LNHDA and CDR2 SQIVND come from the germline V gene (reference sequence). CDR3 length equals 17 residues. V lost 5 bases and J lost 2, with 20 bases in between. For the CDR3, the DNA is TGTGCCAGTAGTCCTGCGGTGGGGGTAGCGGTCACAGATACGCAGTATTTT. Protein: CASSPAVGVAVTDTQYF.

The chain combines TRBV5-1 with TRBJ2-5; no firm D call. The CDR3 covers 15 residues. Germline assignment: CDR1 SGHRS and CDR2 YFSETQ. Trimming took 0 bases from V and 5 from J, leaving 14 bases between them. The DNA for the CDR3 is TGCGCCAGCAGCTTGGGAGGCTCGGTCACGGAGACCCAGTACTTC. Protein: CASSLGGSVTETQYF.

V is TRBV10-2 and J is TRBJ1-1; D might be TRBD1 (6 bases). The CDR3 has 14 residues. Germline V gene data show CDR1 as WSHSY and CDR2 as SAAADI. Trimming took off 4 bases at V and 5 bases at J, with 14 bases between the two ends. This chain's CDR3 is CASSVLEGGTEAFF. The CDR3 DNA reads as TGCGCCAGCAGTGTACTGGAGGGGGGGACTGAAGCTTTCTTT.

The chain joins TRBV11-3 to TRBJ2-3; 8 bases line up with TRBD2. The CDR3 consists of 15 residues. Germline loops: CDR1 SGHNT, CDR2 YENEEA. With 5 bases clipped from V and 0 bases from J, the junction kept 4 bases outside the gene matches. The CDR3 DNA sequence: TGTGCCAGCAGCGTCGAGCGGGGGAGCACAGATACGCAGTATTTT. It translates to CASSVERGSTDTQYF. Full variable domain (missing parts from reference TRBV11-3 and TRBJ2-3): EAGVVQSPRYKIIEKKQPVAFWCNPISGHNTLYWYLQNLGQGPELLIRYENEEAVDDSQLPKDRFSAERLKGVDSTLKIQPAELGDSAVYLCASSVERGSTDTQYFGPGTRLTVL.

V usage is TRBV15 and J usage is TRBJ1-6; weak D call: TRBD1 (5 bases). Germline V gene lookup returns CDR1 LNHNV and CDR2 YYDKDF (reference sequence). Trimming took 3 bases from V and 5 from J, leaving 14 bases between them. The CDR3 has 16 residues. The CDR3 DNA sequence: TGTGCCACCAGCAGCCGATCGACAGCTAATAATTCACCCCTCCACTTT. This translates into CATSSRSTANNSPLHF. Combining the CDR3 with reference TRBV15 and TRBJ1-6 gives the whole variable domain DAMVIQNPRYQVTQFGKPVTLSCSQTLNHNVMYWYQQKSSQAPKLLFHYYDKDFNNEADTPDNFQSRRPNTSFCFLDIRSPGLGDTAMYLCATSSRSTANNSPLHFGNGTRLTVT.

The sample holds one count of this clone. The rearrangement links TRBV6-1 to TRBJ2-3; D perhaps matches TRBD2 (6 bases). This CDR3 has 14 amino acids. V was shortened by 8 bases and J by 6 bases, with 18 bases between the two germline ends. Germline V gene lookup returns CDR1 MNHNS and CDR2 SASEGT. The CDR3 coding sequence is TGTGCCAGCTGGGAGATAGGGACTGGGGATACGCAGTATTTT. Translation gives CASWEIGTGDTQYF.

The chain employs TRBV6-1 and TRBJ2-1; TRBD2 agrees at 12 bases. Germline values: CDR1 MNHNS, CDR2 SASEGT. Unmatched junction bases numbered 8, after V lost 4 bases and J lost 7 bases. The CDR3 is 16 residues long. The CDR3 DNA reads TGTGCCAGCAGTGGCAGACTAGCGGGAGTAGCGAATGAGCAGTTCTTC. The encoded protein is CASSGRLAGVANEQFF.

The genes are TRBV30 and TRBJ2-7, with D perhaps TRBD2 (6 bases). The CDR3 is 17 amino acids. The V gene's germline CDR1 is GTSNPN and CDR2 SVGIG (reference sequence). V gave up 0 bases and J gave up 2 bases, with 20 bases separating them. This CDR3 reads CAWSVPTTSPSAYEQYF. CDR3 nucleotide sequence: TGTGCCTGGAGTGTCCCCACCACTAGCCCGAGCGCCTACGAGCAGTACTTC.

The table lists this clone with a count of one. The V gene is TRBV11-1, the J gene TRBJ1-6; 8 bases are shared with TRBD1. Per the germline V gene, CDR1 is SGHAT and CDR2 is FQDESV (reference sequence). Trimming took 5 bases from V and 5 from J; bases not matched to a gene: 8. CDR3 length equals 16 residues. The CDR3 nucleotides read TGTGCCAGCAGCAAAGACAGGGGCCAAAATAATTCACCCCTCCACTTT. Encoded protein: CASSKDRGQNNSPLHF.

As DNA, the CDR3 is TGTGCCAGCAGCTTACAACAGAACAATGAGCAGTTCTTC. Protein sequence: CASSLQQNNEQFF. The V and J genes are TRBV7-9 and TRBJ2-1; D is undetermined. This CDR3 has 13 residues. CDR1 SEHNR and CDR2 FQNEAQ come from the germline V gene (reference sequence). V was clipped by 2 bases and J by 5 bases, with 7 bases between them.

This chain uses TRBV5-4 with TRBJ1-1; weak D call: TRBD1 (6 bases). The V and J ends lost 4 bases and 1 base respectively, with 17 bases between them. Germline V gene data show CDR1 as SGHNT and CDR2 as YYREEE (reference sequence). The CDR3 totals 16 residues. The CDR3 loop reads CASSPSLGARNTEAFF. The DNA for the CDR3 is TGTGCCAGCAGCCCGAGTCTGGGGGCTAGGAACACTGAAGCTTTCTTT.

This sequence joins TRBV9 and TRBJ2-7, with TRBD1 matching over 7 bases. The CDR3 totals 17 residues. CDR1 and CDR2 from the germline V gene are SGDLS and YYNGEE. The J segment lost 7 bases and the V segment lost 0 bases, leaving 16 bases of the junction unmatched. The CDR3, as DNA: TGTGCCAGCAGCGTAGCTACTGATACACAGGGGATCCAGGAGCAGTACTTC. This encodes CASSVATDTQGIQEQYF.

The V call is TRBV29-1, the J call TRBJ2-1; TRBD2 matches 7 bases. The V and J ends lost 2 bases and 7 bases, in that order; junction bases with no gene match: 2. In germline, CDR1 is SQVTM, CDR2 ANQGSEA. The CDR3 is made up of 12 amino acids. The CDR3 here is CSVEPAGNEQFF. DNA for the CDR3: TGCAGCGTTGAACCAGCGGGGAATGAGCAGTTCTTC.

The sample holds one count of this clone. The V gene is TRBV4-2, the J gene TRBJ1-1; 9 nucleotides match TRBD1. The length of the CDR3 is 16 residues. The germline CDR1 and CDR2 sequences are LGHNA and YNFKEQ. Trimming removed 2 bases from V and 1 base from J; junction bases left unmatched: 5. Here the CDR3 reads CASSQLQGQGNTEAFF. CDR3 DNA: TGTGCCAGCAGCCAACTACAGGGACAGGGGAACACTGAAGCTTTCTTT.

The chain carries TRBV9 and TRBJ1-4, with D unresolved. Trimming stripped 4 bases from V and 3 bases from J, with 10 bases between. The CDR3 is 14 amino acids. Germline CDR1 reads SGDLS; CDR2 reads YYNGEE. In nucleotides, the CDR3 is TGTGCCAGCAGCCGGAGGGAAGCTAATGAAAAACTGTTTTTT. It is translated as CASSRREANEKLFF. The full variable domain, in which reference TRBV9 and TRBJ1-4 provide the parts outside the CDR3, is DSGVTQTPKHLITATGQRVTLRCSPRSGDLSVYWYQQSLDQGLQFLIQYYNGEERAKGNILERFSAQQFPDLHSELNLSSLELGDSALYFCASSRREANEKLFFGSGTQLSVL.

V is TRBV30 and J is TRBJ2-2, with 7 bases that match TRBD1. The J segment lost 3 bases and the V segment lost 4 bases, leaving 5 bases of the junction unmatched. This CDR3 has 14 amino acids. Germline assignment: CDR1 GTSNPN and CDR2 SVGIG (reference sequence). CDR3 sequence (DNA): TGTGCCTGGACGACAGGGTCTGACACCGGGGAGCTGTTTTTT. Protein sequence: CAWTTGSDTGELFF.

Here the CDR3 reads CASIQTSGSPYEQYF. The CDR3, as DNA: TGTGCCAGCATTCAGACTAGCGGGAGCCCCTACGAGCAGTACTTC. V gene TRBV6-6 combines with J gene TRBJ2-7; 12 positions match TRBD2. This CDR3 has 15 residues. CDR1 is MNHNY, CDR2 SVGAGI, per germline (reference sequence). Losses at the gene ends were 7 bases for V and 2 bases for J; bases not matched to a gene: 6.

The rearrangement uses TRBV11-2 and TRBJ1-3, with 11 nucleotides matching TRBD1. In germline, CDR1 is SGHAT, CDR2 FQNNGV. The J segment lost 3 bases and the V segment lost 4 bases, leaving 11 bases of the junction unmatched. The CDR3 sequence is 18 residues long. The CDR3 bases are TGTGCCAGCAGCTCAGGACGGACAGGGGGCGCTTATGGAAACACCATATATTTT. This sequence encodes CASSSGRTGGAYGNTIYF.

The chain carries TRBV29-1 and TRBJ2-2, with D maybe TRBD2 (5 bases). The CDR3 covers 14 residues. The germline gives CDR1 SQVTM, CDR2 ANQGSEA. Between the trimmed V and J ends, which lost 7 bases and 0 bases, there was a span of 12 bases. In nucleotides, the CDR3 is TGCAGCGCGGGGTCTGCTTCGAACACCGGGGAGCTGTTTTTT. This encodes CSAGSASNTGELFF.

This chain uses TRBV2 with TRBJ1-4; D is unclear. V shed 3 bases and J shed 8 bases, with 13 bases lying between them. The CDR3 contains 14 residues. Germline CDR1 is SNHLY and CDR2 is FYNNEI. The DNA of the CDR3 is TGTGCCAGCAGTGAGTCAACGAGGGAAGAAAAACTGTTTTTT. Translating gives CASSESTREEKLFF. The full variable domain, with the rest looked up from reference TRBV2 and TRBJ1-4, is EPEVTQTPSHQVTQMGQEVILRCVPISNHLYFYWYRQILGQKVEFLVSFYNNEISEKSEIFDDQFSVERPDGSNFTLKIRSTKLEDSAMYFCASSESTREEKLFFGSGTQLSVL.

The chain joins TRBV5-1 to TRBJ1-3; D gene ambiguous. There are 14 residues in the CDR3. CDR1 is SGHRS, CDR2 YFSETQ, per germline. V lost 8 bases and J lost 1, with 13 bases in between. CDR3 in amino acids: CARRWEGSGNTIYF. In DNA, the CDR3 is TGCGCCAGACGATGGGAGGGATCTGGAAACACCATATATTTT.

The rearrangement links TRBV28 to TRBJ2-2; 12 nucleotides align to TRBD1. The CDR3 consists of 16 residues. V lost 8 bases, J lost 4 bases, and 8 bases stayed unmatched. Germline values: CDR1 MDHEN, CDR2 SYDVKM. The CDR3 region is CASLPQGQGATGELFF. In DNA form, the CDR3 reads TGTGCCAGCCTACCGCAGGGACAGGGGGCCACCGGGGAGCTGTTTTTT.